This T cell receptor beta chain was identified in a study of long-term antiretroviral therapy in people with HIV. Version v3.0 of the immunoSEQ assay ran at survey level. The repertoire was sequenced with immunoSEQ multiplex PCR; TCRdb's copy has only in-frame clones and lacks some. Of roughly 28,000 clones in the sample, 75% to 85% were seen once. V was clipped by 2 bases and J by 9 bases, with 17 bases between them. Germline values: CDR1 MDHEN, CDR2 SYDVKM. This CDR3 comprises 15 residues. Findings and caveats of the study: Pre-ART clonal expansions dominated every time point's repertoire.

Comment on this clone: Its antigen is still unknown.

Every donor had one or more pre-ART and two or more post-ART PBMC samples. The sequences come from unsorted PBMCs, collected 2.9 years after starting antiretroviral therapy. J is TRBJ1-5 and V is TRBV28; maybe TRBD1 (5 bases). The clonotype comes from a man in his forties or fifties with HIV. The CDR3 loop is CASSLQGGGSRPQHF. The CDR3 DNA follows: TGTGCCAGCAGTTTACAGGGTGGGGGATCCAGGCCCCAGCATTTT.